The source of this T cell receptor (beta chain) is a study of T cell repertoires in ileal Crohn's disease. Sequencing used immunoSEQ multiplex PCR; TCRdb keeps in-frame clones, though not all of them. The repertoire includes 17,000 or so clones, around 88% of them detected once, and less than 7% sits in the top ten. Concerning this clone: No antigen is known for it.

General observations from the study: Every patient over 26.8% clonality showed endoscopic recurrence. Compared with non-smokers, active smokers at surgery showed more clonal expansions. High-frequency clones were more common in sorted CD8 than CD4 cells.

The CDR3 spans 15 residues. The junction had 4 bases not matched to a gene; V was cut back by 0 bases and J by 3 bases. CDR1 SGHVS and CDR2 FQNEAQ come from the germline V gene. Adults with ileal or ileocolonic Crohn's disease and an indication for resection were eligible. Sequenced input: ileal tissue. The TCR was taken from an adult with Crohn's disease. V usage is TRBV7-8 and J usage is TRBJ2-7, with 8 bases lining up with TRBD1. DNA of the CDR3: TGTGCCAGCAGCTTAGCCGGACAGGGCCGCTACGAGCAGTACTTC. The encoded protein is CASSLAGQGRYEQYF.